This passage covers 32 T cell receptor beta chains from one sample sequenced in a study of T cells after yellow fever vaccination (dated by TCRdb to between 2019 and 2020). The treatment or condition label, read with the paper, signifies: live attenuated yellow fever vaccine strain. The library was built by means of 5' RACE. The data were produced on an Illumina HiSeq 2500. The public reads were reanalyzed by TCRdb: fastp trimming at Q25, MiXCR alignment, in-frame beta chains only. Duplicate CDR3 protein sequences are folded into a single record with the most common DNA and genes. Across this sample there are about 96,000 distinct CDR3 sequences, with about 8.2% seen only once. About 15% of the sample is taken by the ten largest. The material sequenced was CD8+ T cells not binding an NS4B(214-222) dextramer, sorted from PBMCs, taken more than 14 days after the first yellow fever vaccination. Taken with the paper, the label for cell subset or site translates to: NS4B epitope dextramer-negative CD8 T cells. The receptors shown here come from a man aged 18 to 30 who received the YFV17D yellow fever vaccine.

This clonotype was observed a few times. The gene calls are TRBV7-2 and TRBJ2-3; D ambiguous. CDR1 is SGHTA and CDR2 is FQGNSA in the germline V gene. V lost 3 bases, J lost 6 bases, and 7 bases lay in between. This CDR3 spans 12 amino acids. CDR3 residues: CASSFRLDTQYF. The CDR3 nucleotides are TGTGCCAGCAGCTTCCGGCTTGATACGCAGTATTTT.

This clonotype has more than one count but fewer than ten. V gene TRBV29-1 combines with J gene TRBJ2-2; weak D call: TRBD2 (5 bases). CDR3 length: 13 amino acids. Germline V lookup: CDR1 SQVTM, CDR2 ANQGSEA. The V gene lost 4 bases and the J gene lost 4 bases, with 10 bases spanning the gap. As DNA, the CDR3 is TGCAGCGTTGTGGAGGCCGGCACCGGGGAGCTGTTTTTT. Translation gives CSVVEAGTGELFF.

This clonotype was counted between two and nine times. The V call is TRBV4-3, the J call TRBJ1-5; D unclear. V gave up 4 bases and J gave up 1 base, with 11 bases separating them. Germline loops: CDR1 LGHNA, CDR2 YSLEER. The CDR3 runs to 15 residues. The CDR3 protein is CASSPRIQSNQPQHF. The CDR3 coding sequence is TGCGCCAGCAGCCCCCGTATACAGAGCAATCAGCCCCAGCATTTT.

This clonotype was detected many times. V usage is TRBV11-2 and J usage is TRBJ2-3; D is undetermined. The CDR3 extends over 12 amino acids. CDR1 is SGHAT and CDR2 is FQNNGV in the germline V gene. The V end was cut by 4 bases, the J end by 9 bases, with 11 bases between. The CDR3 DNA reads TGTGCCAGCAGCTCAGACCTAGTCACGCAGTATTTT. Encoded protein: CASSSDLVTQYF. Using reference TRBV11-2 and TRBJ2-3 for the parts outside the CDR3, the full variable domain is EAGVAQSPRYKIIEKRQSVAFWCNPISGHATLYWYQQILGQGPKLLIQFQNNGVVDDSQLPKDRFSAERLKGVDSTLKIQPAKLEDSAVYLCASSSDLVTQYFGPGTRLTVL.

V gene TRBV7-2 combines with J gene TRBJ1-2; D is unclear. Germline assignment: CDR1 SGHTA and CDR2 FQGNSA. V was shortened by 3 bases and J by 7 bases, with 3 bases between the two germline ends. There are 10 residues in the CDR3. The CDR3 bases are TGTGCCAGCAGCTTCGCTGGCTACACCTTC. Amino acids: CASSFAGYTF.

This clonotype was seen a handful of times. DNA for the CDR3: TGTGCCAGCAGGGGACAGGGGTTGGAGACCCAGTACTTC. This translates into CASRGQGLETQYF. The rearrangement links TRBV6-1 to TRBJ2-5, with TRBD1 matching 10 bases. The CDR3 contains 13 residues. The germline gives CDR1 MNHNS, CDR2 SASEGT. Unmatched junction bases numbered 3, after V lost 6 bases and J lost 5 bases.

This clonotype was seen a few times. CDR3 region: CASSQDETSTDTQYF. CDR3 DNA sequence: TGTGCCAGCAGCCAAGACGAGACTAGCACAGATACGCAGTATTTT. The chain joins TRBV7-9 to TRBJ2-3; D is unclear. Looked up from germline, CDR1 is SEHNR and CDR2 is FQNEAQ (reference sequence). CDR3 length equals 15 residues. Trimming removed 5 bases from V and 0 bases from J, with 12 bases in between.

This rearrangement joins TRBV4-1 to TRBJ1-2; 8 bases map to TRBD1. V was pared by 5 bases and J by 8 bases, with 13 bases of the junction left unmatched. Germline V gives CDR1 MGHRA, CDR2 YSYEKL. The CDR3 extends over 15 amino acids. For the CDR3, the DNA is TGCGCCAGCAGCGGGACAGGTCCGCTATCGGAAGGCTACACCTTC. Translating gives CASSGTGPLSEGYTF.

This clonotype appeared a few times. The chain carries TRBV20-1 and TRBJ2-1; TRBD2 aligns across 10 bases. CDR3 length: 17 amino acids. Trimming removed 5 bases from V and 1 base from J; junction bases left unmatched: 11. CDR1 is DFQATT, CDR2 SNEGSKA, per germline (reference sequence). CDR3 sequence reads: CSAPPFRLAGSYNEQFF. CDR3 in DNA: TGCAGTGCTCCGCCTTTCCGACTAGCGGGTTCCTACAATGAGCAGTTCTTC.

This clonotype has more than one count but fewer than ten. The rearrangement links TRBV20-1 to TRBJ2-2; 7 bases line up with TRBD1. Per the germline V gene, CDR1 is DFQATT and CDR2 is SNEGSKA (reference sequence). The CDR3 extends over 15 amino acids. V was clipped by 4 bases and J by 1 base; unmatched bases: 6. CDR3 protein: CSAIRDRKNTGELFF. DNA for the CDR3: TGCAGTGCTATCCGGGACAGAAAGAACACCGGGGAGCTGTTTTTT.

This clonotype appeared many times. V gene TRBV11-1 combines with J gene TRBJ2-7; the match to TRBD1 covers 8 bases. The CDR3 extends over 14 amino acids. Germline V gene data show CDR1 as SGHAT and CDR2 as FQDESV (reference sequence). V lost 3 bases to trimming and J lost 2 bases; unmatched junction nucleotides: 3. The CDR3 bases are TGTGCCAGCAGCTTCGGGACAGGCCCCTACGAGCAGTACTTC. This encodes CASSFGTGPYEQYF.

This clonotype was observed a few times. CDR3: CASSGNGGYNEQFF. The CDR3 DNA reads as TGCGCCAGCAGTGGAAATGGGGGTTACAATGAGCAGTTCTTC. This rearrangement joins TRBV10-1 to TRBJ2-1, with D perhaps given as TRBD1 or TRBD2 (5 bases each). The CDR3 loop spans 14 amino acids. The germline V gene encodes CDR1 WNHNN and CDR2 SYGVQD (reference sequence). The ends were cut back, 4 bases at V and 4 bases at J, with 11 bases in the middle.

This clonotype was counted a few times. The CDR3 here is CASSYSDMLNTEAFF. The CDR3 nucleotides read TGTGCCAGCAGTTACTCAGACATGCTGAACACTGAAGCTTTCTTT. V and J are TRBV6-5 and TRBJ1-1, with no clear D. In germline, CDR1 is MNHEY, CDR2 SVGAGI. The CDR3 is 15 residues long. With 0 bases removed from V and 0 bases from J, the gap between germline ends came to 8 bases.

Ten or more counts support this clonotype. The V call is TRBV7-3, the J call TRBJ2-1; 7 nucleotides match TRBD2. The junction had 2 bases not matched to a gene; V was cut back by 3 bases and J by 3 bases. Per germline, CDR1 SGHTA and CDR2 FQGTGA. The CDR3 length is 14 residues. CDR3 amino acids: CASSLGGSYNEQFF. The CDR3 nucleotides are TGTGCCAGCAGCTTGGGCGGGAGCTACAATGAGCAGTTCTTC.

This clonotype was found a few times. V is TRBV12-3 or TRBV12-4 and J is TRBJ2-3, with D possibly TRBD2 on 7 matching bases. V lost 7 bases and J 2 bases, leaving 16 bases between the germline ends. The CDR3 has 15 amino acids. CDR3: CASTLGGAHTDTQYF. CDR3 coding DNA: TGTGCCAGCACCCTAGGGGGGGCCCACACAGATACGCAGTATTTT.

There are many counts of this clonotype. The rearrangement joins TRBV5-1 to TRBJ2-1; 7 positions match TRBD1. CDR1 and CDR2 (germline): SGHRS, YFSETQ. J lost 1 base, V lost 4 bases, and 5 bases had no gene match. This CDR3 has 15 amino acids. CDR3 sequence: CASSQGVLSYNEQFF. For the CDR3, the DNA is TGCGCCAGCAGCCAGGGGGTACTATCCTACAATGAGCAGTTCTTC.

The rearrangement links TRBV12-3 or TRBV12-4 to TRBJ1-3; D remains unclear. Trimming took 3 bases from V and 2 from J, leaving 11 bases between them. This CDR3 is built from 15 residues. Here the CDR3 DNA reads TGTGCCAGCAGTTTGGCGGTTTATCCTGGAAACACCATATATTTT. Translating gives CASSLAVYPGNTIYF.

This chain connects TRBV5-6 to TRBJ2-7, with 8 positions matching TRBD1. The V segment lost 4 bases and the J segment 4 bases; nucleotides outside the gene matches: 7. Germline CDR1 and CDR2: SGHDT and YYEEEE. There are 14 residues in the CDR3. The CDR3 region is CASSPGTGPYEQYV. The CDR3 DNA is TGTGCCAGCAGCCCGGGGACAGGCCCTTACGAGCAGTACGTC.

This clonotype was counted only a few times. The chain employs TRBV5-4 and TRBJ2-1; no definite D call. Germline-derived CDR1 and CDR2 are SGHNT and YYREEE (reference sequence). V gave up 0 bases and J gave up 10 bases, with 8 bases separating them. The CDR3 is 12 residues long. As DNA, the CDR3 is TGTGCCAGCAGCTTGGCCCGTGGAGAGCAGTTCTTC. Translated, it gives CASSLARGEQFF.

The chain's CDR3 is CASSFRQYSPLHF. The CDR3 DNA sequence: TGTGCCAGCAGCTTCAGACAGTATTCACCCCTCCACTTT. The chain combines TRBV28 with TRBJ1-6, with D perhaps TRBD1 (5 bases). Trimming took off 6 bases at V and 8 bases at J, with 11 bases between the two ends. The CDR3 is 13 residues long. CDR1 is MDHEN and CDR2 is SYDVKM in the germline V gene.

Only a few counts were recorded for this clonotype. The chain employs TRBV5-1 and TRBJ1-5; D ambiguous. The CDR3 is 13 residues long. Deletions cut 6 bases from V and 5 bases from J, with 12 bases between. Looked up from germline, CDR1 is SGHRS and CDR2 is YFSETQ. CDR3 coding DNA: TGCGCCAGCACCGGATGGGAGGATCAGCCCCAGCATTTT. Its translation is CASTGWEDQPQHF.

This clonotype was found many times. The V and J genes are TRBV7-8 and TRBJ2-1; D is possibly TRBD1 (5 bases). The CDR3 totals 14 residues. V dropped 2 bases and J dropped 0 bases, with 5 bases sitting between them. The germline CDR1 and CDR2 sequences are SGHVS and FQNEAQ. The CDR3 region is CASSLRGSYNEQFF. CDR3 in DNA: TGTGCCAGCAGCTTAAGGGGCTCCTACAATGAGCAGTTCTTC.

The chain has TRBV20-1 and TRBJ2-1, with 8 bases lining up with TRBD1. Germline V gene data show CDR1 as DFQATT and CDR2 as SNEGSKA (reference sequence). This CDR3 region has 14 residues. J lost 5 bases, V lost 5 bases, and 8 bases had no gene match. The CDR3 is CSAHDGTGNNEQFF. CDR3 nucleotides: TGCAGTGCTCACGACGGGACAGGAAACAATGAGCAGTTCTTC.

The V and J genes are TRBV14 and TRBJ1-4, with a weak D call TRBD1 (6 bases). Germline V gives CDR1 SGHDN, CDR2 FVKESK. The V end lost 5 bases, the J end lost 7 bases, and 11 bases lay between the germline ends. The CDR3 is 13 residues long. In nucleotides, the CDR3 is TGTGCCAGCAGCTCGGCAGGGGTTGAAAAACTGTTTTTT. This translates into CASSSAGVEKLFF.

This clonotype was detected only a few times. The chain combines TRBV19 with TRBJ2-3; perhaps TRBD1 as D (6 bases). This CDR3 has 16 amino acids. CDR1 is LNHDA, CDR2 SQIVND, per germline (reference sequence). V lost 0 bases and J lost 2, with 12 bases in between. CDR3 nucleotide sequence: TGTGCCAGTAGTATAGATCTTGGGGGCCACACAGATACGCAGTATTTT. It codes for CASSIDLGGHTDTQYF.

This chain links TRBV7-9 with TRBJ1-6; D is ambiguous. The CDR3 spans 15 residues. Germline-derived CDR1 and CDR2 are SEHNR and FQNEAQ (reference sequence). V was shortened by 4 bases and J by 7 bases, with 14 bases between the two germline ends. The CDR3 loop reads CASSWTLSENSPLHF. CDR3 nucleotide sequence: TGTGCCAGCAGCTGGACCCTATCGGAGAATTCACCCCTCCACTTT.

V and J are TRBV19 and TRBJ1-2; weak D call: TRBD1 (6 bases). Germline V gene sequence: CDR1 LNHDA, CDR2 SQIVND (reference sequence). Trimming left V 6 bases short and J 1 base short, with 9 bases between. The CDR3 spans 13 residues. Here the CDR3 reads CASRQQGNYGYTF. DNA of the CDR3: TGTGCCAGTAGGCAACAGGGTAACTATGGCTACACCTTC.

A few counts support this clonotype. CDR3 region: CASRYRDLSYNSPLHF. The CDR3 DNA sequence: TGTGCCAGCAGGTACAGGGATCTCTCCTATAATTCACCCCTCCACTTT. The rearrangement joins TRBV6-5 to TRBJ1-6; a possible D gene is TRBD1 (6 bases). The ends were cut back, 6 bases at V and 0 bases at J, with 12 bases in the middle. CDR1 MNHEY and CDR2 SVGAGI come from the germline V gene. There are 16 residues in the CDR3.

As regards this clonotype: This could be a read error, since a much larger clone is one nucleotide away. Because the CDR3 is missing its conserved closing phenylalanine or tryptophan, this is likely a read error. The CDR3 DNA sequence: TGCGCCAGCAGGGGCTCACAAGAGACCCAGTACTTA. This translates into CASRGSQETQYL. The rearrangement joins TRBV5-1 to TRBJ2-5; D remains ambiguous. Per the germline V gene, CDR1 is SGHRS and CDR2 is YFSETQ. Trimming cost V 5 bases and J 2 bases, with 7 bases left between them. The CDR3 consists of 12 residues.

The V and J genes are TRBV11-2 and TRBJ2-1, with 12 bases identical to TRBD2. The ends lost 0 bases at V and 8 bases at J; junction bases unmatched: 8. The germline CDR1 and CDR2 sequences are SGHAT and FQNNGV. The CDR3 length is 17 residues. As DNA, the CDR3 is TGTGCCAGCAGCTTAGATGGTGGACTAGCGGGGTCGTATGAGCAGTTCTTC. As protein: CASSLDGGLAGSYEQFF.

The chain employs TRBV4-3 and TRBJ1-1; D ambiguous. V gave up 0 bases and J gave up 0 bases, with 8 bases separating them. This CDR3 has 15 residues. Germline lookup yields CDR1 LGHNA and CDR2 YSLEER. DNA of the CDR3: TGCGCCAGCAGCCAAGATGTGTGGATGAACACTGAAGCTTTCTTT. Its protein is CASSQDVWMNTEAFF.

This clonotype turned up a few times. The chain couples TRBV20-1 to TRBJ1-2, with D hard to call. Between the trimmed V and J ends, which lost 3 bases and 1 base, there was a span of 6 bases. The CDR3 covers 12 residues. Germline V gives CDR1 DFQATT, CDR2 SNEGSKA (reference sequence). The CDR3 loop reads CSASSRNYGYTF. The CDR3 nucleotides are TGCAGTGCTAGTTCCCGTAACTATGGCTACACCTTC.